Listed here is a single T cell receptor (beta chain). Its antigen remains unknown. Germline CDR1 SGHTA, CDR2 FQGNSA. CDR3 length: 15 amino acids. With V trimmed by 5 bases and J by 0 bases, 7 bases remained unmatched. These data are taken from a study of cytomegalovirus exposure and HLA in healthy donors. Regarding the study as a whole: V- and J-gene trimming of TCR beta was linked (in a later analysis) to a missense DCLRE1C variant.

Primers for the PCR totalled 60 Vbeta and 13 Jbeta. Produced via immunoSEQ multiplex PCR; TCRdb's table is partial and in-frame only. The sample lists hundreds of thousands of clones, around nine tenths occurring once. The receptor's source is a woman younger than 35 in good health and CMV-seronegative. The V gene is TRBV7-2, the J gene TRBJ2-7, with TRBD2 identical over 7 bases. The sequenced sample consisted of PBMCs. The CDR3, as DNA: TGTGCCAGCAGCGTTACTAGCGTGAGCTCCTACGAGCAGTACTTC. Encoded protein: CASSVTSVSSYEQYF.